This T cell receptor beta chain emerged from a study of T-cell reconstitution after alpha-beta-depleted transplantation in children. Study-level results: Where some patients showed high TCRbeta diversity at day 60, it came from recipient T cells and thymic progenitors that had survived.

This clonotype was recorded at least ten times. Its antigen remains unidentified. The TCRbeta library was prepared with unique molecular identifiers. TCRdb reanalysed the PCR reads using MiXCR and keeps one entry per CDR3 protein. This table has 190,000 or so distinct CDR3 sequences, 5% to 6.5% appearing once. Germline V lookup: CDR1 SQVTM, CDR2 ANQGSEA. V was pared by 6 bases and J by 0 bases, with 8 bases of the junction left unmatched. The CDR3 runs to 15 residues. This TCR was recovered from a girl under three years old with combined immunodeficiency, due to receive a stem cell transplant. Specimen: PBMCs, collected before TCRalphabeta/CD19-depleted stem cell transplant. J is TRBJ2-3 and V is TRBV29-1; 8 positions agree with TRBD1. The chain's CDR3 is CSVAGTGASTDTQYF. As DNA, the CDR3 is TGCAGCGTGGCCGGGACAGGAGCTAGCACAGATACGCAGTATTTT.